This TCR beta chain was profiled in a study of regulatory and conventional T cells in RAG deficiency. The repertoire was sequenced with immunoSEQ multiplex PCR; TCRdb's copy has only in-frame clones and lacks some. The table has 40,000 to 55,000 clones, about 90% seen once; the top ten hold about 0.53%. The V gene's germline CDR1 is LNHNV and CDR2 YYDKDF (reference sequence). The V and J ends lost 5 bases and 6 bases respectively, with 14 bases between them. The CDR3 spans 13 residues. Genomic DNA came from blood conventional CD4+ T cells gated CD25-low CD127-high. The same data also went into a second study, on regulatory T cells. From that second work: The primer mix had 52 TRBV and 13 TRBJ primers.

The sequenced material came from CD4+ effector T cells sorted from blood. This TCR was sampled from a human donor in good health. V is TRBV15 and J is TRBJ2-7; D assignment may be TRBD1 or TRBD2 (5 bases each). The CDR3 DNA reads as TGTGCCACCAGCCGGGACCCCGACTCCGAGCAGTACTTC. Translating gives CATSRDPDSEQYF.